One and the same sample provided the 15 T cell receptor beta chains below, sequenced in a study of blood T cell repertoires in COVID-19. Repertoires were generated with immunoSEQ multiplex PCR, while TCRdb's copy carries only in-frame clones and drops some. The sample lists some 190,000 clones, approximately 87% occurring once. Sample: peripheral blood. The receptors were gathered from a person aged 65-85 years with COVID-19, enrolled during active disease.

The V and J genes are TRBV5-6 and TRBJ2-2; 8 bases are a match to TRBD2. J was trimmed by 6 bases and V by 6 bases; bases with no gene match: 7. CDR3 size: 14 residues. CDR1 is SGHDT and CDR2 is YYEEEE in the germline V gene. CDR3 residues: CASTRGGAPGELFF. The DNA for the CDR3 is TGTGCCAGCACCCGGGGGGGCGCGCCCGGGGAGCTGTTTTTT.

The chain carries TRBV5-4 and TRBJ1-2, with D perhaps TRBD1 (6 bases). Germline CDR1 and CDR2: SGHNT and YYREEE (reference sequence). The CDR3 covers 15 residues. Trimming took 0 bases from V and 3 from J, leaving 12 bases between them. This CDR3 reads CASSLGQGYDYGYTF. Here the CDR3 DNA reads TGTGCCAGCAGCTTGGGGCAGGGGTATGACTATGGCTACACCTTC.

The V and J genes are TRBV11-2 and TRBJ2-1; D not certain. This CDR3 comprises 12 residues. V gave up 8 bases and J gave up 7 bases, with 12 bases separating them. The germline V gene has CDR1 SGHAT and CDR2 FQNNGV. The CDR3 reads CASQRNLNEQFF. The CDR3 coding sequence is TGTGCCAGCCAGAGGAATTTGAATGAGCAGTTCTTC.

This clone was seen once. The rearrangement links TRBV5-1 to TRBJ2-3; D ambiguous. This CDR3 is 14 amino acids long. Germline CDR1 and CDR2: SGHRS and YFSETQ. Trimming pared 4 bases from V and 1 base from J, leaving 10 bases between. CDR3: CASSTSVRTDTQYF. The CDR3 DNA is TGCGCCAGCAGCACAAGCGTTCGCACAGATACGCAGTATTTT.

This chain uses TRBV5-1 with TRBJ2-7; 7 bases align to TRBD2. The V and J ends lost 4 bases and 5 bases, in that order; junction bases with no gene match: 15. CDR1 and CDR2 from the germline V gene are SGHRS and YFSETQ. CDR3 size: 16 residues. The DNA of the CDR3 is TGCGCCAGCAGCACGACTAGCCTAACAATGGGGGACGAGCAGTACTTC. It encodes CASSTTSLTMGDEQYF.

The chain combines TRBV7-6 with TRBJ1-3; 12 nucleotides align to TRBD1. This CDR3 comprises 16 residues. Germline V gene sequence: CDR1 SGHVS, CDR2 FNYEAQ. Trimming at V came to 6 bases and at J to 2 bases, leaving 5 bases not matched to a gene. The CDR3 DNA reads TGTGCCAGCAGGGGACAGGGGGCGCGACCTGGAAACACCATATATTTT. Protein sequence: CASRGQGARPGNTIYF.

V and J are TRBV19 and TRBJ1-1; possibly TRBD1 for D (6 bases). The V end was cut by 6 bases, the J end by 0 bases, with 11 bases between. The CDR3 is made up of 14 amino acids. Germline V gene sequence: CDR1 LNHDA, CDR2 SQIVND (reference sequence). DNA for the CDR3: TGTGCCAGTAGCCCAACAGGGTTGAACACTGAAGCTTTCTTT. As protein: CASSPTGLNTEAFF.

This chain connects TRBV12-3 or TRBV12-4 to TRBJ2-1; 8 bases are a match to TRBD2. The CDR3 length is 13 residues. The J segment lost 5 bases and the V segment lost 5 bases, leaving 2 bases of the junction unmatched. In DNA form, the CDR3 reads TGTGCCAGCAGTAGCGGGAGAAACAATGAGCAGTTCTTC. Translating it yields CASSSGRNNEQFF.

V gene TRBV5-4 combines with J gene TRBJ1-1; D perhaps matches TRBD1 (5 bases). V dropped 1 base and J dropped 7 bases, with 14 bases sitting between them. CDR3 size: 14 residues. Germline V gene lookup returns CDR1 SGHNT and CDR2 YYREEE (reference sequence). DNA of the CDR3: TGTGCCAGCAGCTTGATTGAAATCGGGGGTGAAGCTTTCTTT. Translating it yields CASSLIEIGGEAFF.

The chain joins TRBV5-1 to TRBJ1-6, with 7 bases identical to TRBD1. Trimming took 5 bases from V and 8 from J; bases not matched to a gene: 10. The CDR3 length is 15 residues. In germline, CDR1 is SGHRS, CDR2 YFSETQ. This CDR3 is CASRLRQGEDSPLHF. The CDR3 DNA is TGCGCCAGCAGATTACGACAGGGAGAGGATTCACCCCTCCACTTT.

This chain joins TRBV27 and TRBJ2-5; no clear D. V was trimmed by 4 bases and J by 4 bases, leaving 10 bases between them. The V gene's germline CDR1 is MNHEY and CDR2 SMNVEV (reference sequence). The CDR3 extends over 13 amino acids. The CDR3 sequence is CASSYLRGETQYF. The CDR3 bases are TGTGCCAGCAGTTACTTACGAGGAGAGACCCAGTACTTC.

The J gene is TRBJ1-5, the V gene TRBV28; TRBD1 might be the D (5 bases). The ends were cut back, 10 bases at V and 0 bases at J, with 10 bases in the middle. Germline V gene sequence: CDR1 MDHEN, CDR2 SYDVKM. The CDR3 contains 13 residues. The CDR3 region is CANGGNSNQPQHF. In nucleotides, the CDR3 is TGTGCCAACGGGGGAAATAGCAATCAGCCCCAGCATTTT.

This clone was picked up a small number of times. V gene TRBV9 combines with J gene TRBJ1-3; unclear D gene. V lost 1 base to trimming and J lost 0 bases, with 14 bases between them. This CDR3 spans 17 amino acids. CDR1 and CDR2 (germline): SGDLS, YYNGEE. The CDR3 region is CASSVTEINHSGNTIYF. CDR3 sequence (DNA): TGTGCCAGCAGCGTAACCGAGATCAACCACTCTGGAAACACCATATATTTT.

V and J are TRBV5-1 and TRBJ2-3, with D maybe TRBD2 (6 bases). CDR3 length: 16 residues. CDR1 is SGHRS and CDR2 is YFSETQ in the germline V gene. The V gene lost 0 bases and the J gene lost 1 base, with 12 bases spanning the gap. The CDR3 DNA is TGCGCCAGCAGCTTGGCCGCCGGGGAGGGCACAGATACGCAGTATTTT. Its protein product is CASSLAAGEGTDTQYF.

V usage is TRBV28 and J usage is TRBJ2-5; 9 bases fit TRBD1. V trimming: 2 bases; J trimming: 5 bases; junction bases outside the gene matches: 9. This CDR3 is built from 16 residues. Germline assignment: CDR1 MDHEN and CDR2 SYDVKM. The DNA of the CDR3 is TGTGCCAGCAGTTTAGGGACAGGGTCCTTTTTTGAGACCCAGTACTTC. Translation: CASSLGTGSFFETQYF.